The 24 T cell receptor beta chains presented below share a single source sample, sequenced in a study of blood T cell repertoires in COVID-19 (dated by TCRdb to about 2020). Library construction relied on the immunoSEQ multiplex PCR assay. Entries here come from immuneACCESS through TCRdb and include only in-frame sequences with V and J called. Some clones fail to appear in such tables; in the studies checked, an unresolved V gene covers under half of the shortfall, and the cause of the remainder is unknown. The sample yields roughly 160,000 clones; approximately 86% were counted once. The top ten hold around 0.6% of the sample. The sequencing sample was made of peripheral blood. The receptor source for this set is a man aged 60-69 years with COVID-19, enrolled during active disease.

The rearrangement links TRBV7-2 to TRBJ1-1; D is perhaps TRBD1 (5 bases). The V end was cut by 5 bases, the J end by 1 base, with 8 bases between. Germline V gene sequence: CDR1 SGHTA, CDR2 FQGNSA. There are 13 residues in the CDR3. The CDR3 bases are TGTGCCAGCAGCAAAACAGGGAACACTGAAGCTTTCTTT. Translating it yields CASSKTGNTEAFF.

With respect to this clone: Other DNA sequences of this sample code for an identical CDR3. The chain has TRBV12-3 or TRBV12-4 and TRBJ1-1, with D tentatively TRBD1 (5 bases). With 5 bases removed from V and 1 base from J, the gap between germline ends came to 8 bases. This CDR3 comprises 13 residues. CDR3 in amino acids: CASSLQGNTEAFF. The CDR3 coding sequence is TGTGCCAGCAGTCTTCAGGGGAACACTGAAGCTTTCTTT.

The chain combines TRBV5-1 with TRBJ2-1, with 11 bases that match TRBD1. CDR3 length: 18 amino acids. Germline-derived CDR1 and CDR2 are SGHRS and YFSETQ. V lost 0 bases to trimming and J lost 6 bases; unmatched junction nucleotides: 11. In nucleotides, the CDR3 is TGCGCCAGCAGCTTGGCCACAGGCCGGGACAGGGGGGCCAATGAGCAGTTCTTC. Translation gives CASSLATGRDRGANEQFF.

The chain recombines TRBV7-2 with TRBJ2-7; 8 nucleotides line up with TRBD1. This CDR3 is built from 15 residues. In germline, CDR1 is SGHTA, CDR2 FQGNSA. The trim removed 2 bases at V and 2 bases at J, leaving 5 bases unmatched. CDR3 sequence: CASSLRAGGTYEQYF. Written as DNA, the CDR3 is TGTGCCAGCAGCTTAAGGGCAGGGGGCACCTACGAGCAGTACTTC.

In regard to this clone: Other DNA sequences in this specimen translate into the identical CDR3. The chain employs TRBV19 and TRBJ1-2, with D hard to call. Germline V gives CDR1 LNHDA, CDR2 SQIVND (reference sequence). The CDR3 sequence is 12 residues long. The V end was cut by 5 bases, the J end by 2 bases, with 6 bases between. As DNA, the CDR3 is TGTGCCAGTAGTCCGGGGAACTATGGCTACACCTTC. It encodes CASSPGNYGYTF.

V and J are TRBV12-3 or TRBV12-4 and TRBJ2-1; no definite D call. The CDR3 extends over 13 amino acids. Trimming removed 6 bases at V and 3 bases at J, with 9 bases between. CDR3 nucleotides: TGTGCCAGCAGGCGAGCGAGCTACAATGAGCAGTTCTTC. This codes for CASRRASYNEQFF.

The V call is TRBV5-4, the J call TRBJ1-6; the D gene is possibly TRBD1 (6 bases). The CDR3 consists of 16 residues. The V gene lost 1 base and the J gene lost 8 bases, with 16 bases spanning the gap. Per the germline V gene, CDR1 is SGHNT and CDR2 is YYREEE (reference sequence). CDR3 protein: CASSLYGGRMDSPLHF. As DNA, the CDR3 is TGTGCCAGCAGCTTGTACGGGGGGCGAATGGATTCACCCCTCCACTTT.

V gene TRBV5-6 combines with J gene TRBJ1-4; 9 bases align to TRBD1. Germline V gene data show CDR1 as SGHDT and CDR2 as YYEEEE. Trimming removed 1 base from V and 6 bases from J; junction bases left unmatched: 7. This CDR3 spans 16 amino acids. CDR3 DNA: TGTGCCAGCAGCTTGACTTTCGGGACAGGGCATGAAAAACTGTTTTTT. Its translation is CASSLTFGTGHEKLFF.

This clone was detected once. V usage is TRBV10-3 and J usage is TRBJ1-2; maybe TRBD1 (6 bases). Trimming left V 1 base short and J 4 bases short, with 10 bases between. The germline V gene has CDR1 ENHRY and CDR2 SYGVKD. The CDR3 runs 14 residues. CDR3 in DNA: TGTGCCATCAGTGAGTTGTCAGGGGCCTATGGCTACACCTTC. It specifies CAISELSGAYGYTF.

The CDR3: CASSLVGGQNTEAFF. DNA for the CDR3: TGTGCCAGCAGCTTAGTGGGGGGGCAGAACACTGAAGCTTTCTTT. The V call is TRBV7-2, the J call TRBJ1-1; possibly TRBD1 for D (6 bases). The CDR3 is 15 residues long. Trimming stripped 1 base from V and 1 base from J, with 10 bases between. The germline CDR1 and CDR2 sequences are SGHTA and FQGNSA.

The chain couples TRBV3-1 (or the pseudogene TRBV3-2) to TRBJ2-1; D is unclear. This CDR3 spans 14 amino acids. The germline V and J ends were trimmed by 5 bases and 6 bases, with 14 bases remaining between them. Germline CDR1 is LGHDT and CDR2 is YNNKEL (reference sequence). The CDR3 spells CASSTLTSTNEQFF. In DNA, the CDR3 is TGTGCCAGCAGCACTCTAACCTCTACCAATGAGCAGTTCTTC.

This chain uses TRBV5-5 with TRBJ1-5; D is undetermined. Germline assignment: CDR1 SGHKS and CDR2 YYEKEE (reference sequence). The V end was cut by 0 bases, the J end by 0 bases, with 13 bases between. The CDR3 totals 17 residues. CDR3 in DNA: TGTGCCAGCAGCTTGGTAGAGTCATCCTATAGCAATCAGCCCCAGCATTTT. This codes for CASSLVESSYSNQPQHF.

This chain connects TRBV6-6 to TRBJ2-1; D possibly corresponds to TRBD2 (6 bases). V lost 4 bases, J lost 10 bases, and 23 bases lay in between. The germline V gene encodes CDR1 MNHNY and CDR2 SVGAGI (reference sequence). CDR3 length: 16 residues. CDR3 amino acids: CASSSGSEVLLREQFF. The DNA of the CDR3 is TGTGCCAGCAGTTCCGGGAGTGAAGTCCTACTTCGGGAGCAGTTCTTC.

The CDR3 loop reads CASSDPGGAKTYNEQFF. CDR3 nucleotide sequence: TGTGCCAGCAGCGATCCAGGCGGGGCCAAGACCTACAATGAGCAGTTCTTC. The chain recombines TRBV11-3 with TRBJ2-1; possibly TRBD2 for D (6 bases). This CDR3 region has 17 residues. V shed 5 bases and J shed 2 bases, with 19 bases lying between them. Germline values: CDR1 SGHNT, CDR2 YENEEA.

The rearrangement joins TRBV24-1 to TRBJ1-5; 10 bases fit TRBD1. This CDR3 has 13 residues. Germline loops: CDR1 KGHDR, CDR2 SFDVKD. V lost 7 bases and J lost 5; bases outside the gene matches: 1. The CDR3 coding sequence is TGTGCCACCAGCGGGACAGGGGATCAGCCCCAGCATTTT. The encoded protein is CATSGTGDQPQHF.

This sequence joins TRBV29-1 and TRBJ2-5; tentative D call: TRBD1 (6 bases). V was trimmed by 2 bases and J by 5 bases, leaving 18 bases between them. The CDR3 consists of 15 residues. CDR1 is SQVTM, CDR2 ANQGSEA, per germline. The CDR3 DNA is TGCAGCGTTGAAAATCAGGGGTTAAGGGGGGAGACCCAGTACTTC. It codes for CSVENQGLRGETQYF.

The rearrangement uses TRBV9 and TRBJ2-1; 7 bases fit TRBD2. V gave up 1 base and J gave up 3 bases; unmatched junction bases: 4. Germline loops: CDR1 SGDLS, CDR2 YYNGEE. The CDR3 is made up of 15 amino acids. The CDR3 DNA reads TGTGCCAGCAGCGTAAGCGGGGCCCGCTACAATGAGCAGTTCTTC. Protein product: CASSVSGARYNEQFF.

The V gene is TRBV19, the J gene TRBJ2-2; the D gene is possibly TRBD2 (6 bases). CDR3 length: 14 residues. V dropped 0 bases and J dropped 6 bases, with 8 bases sitting between them. CDR1 is LNHDA and CDR2 is SQIVND in the germline V gene (reference sequence). The CDR3 coding sequence is TGTGCCAGTAGTATAGATACTAGCCCCGGGGAGCTGTTTTTT. Translation gives CASSIDTSPGELFF.

This chain connects TRBV2 to TRBJ1-6; 7 bases map to TRBD1. Germline-derived CDR1 and CDR2 are SNHLY and FYNNEI. The CDR3 is 16 residues long. The V gene end was trimmed by 5 bases and the J gene end by 4 bases; junction bases not matched to a gene: 8. CDR3 amino acids: CASSSQMGQYNSPLHF. The CDR3 DNA follows: TGTGCCAGCAGTTCACAGATGGGACAGTATAATTCACCCCTCCACTTT. Full variable domain (outside the CDR3, taken from reference TRBV2 and TRBJ1-6): EPEVTQTPSHQVTQMGQEVILRCVPISNHLYFYWYRQILGQKVEFLVSFYNNEISEKSEIFDDQFSVERPDGSNFTLKIRSTKLEDSAMYFCASSSQMGQYNSPLHFGNGTRLTVT.

The gene calls are TRBV29-1 and TRBJ1-1; no clear D gene. Trimming pared 7 bases from V and 6 bases from J, leaving 12 bases between. CDR3 length equals 11 residues. Germline V CDR1 and CDR2: SQVTM, ANQGSEA. CDR3 bases: TGCAGCGCATCCCTTGTCGCTGAAGCTTTCTTT. It translates to CSASLVAEAFF.

The table lists this clone with a few counts. The chain has TRBV7-2 and TRBJ1-1; 8 bases align to TRBD1. CDR3 length: 15 residues. Germline V lookup: CDR1 SGHTA, CDR2 FQGNSA. V was pared by 4 bases and J by 0 bases, with 4 bases of the junction left unmatched. CDR3 sequence: CASSSSGQVNTEAFF. DNA of the CDR3: TGTGCCAGCAGCTCCTCGGGACAGGTGAACACTGAAGCTTTCTTT. Complete variable domain (other parts from reference TRBV7-2 and TRBJ1-1): GAGVSQSPSNKVTEKGKDVELRCDPISGHTALYWYRQSLGQGLEFLIYFQGNSAPDKSGLPSDRFSAERTGGSVSTLTIQRTQQEDSAVYLCASSSSGQVNTEAFFGQGTRLTVV.

This sequence joins TRBV18 and TRBJ1-2; 11 bases are a match to TRBD1. This CDR3 contains 15 residues. The ends lost 1 base at V and 7 bases at J; junction bases unmatched: 5. Germline CDR1 reads KGHSH; CDR2 reads LQKENI. The CDR3 region is CASSPQGQGVVGYTF. The CDR3 region has the DNA TGTGCCAGCTCACCACAGGGACAGGGGGTAGTTGGCTACACCTTC. Looking up the rest from reference TRBV18 and TRBJ1-2 gives the full variable domain: NAGVMQNPRHLVRRRGQEARLRCSPMKGHSHVYWYRQLPEEGLKFMVYLQKENIIDESGMPKERFSAEFPKEGPSILRIQQVVRGDSAAYFCASSPQGQGVVGYTFGSGTRLTVV.

The CDR3 loop is CASSEAGTGASGNTIYF. CDR3 nucleotide sequence: TGTGCCAGCAGTGAAGCAGGGACAGGGGCCTCCGGAAACACCATATATTTT. The chain employs TRBV6-1 and TRBJ1-3; 10 positions match TRBD1. The J segment lost 4 bases and the V segment lost 0 bases, leaving 6 bases of the junction unmatched. Per the germline V gene, CDR1 is MNHNS and CDR2 is SASEGT. The CDR3 totals 17 residues.

The rearrangement uses TRBV11-2 and TRBJ1-1; TRBD1 agrees at 8 bases. The germline CDR1 and CDR2 sequences are SGHAT and FQNNGV. V lost 3 bases to trimming and J lost 6 bases; unmatched junction nucleotides: 6. The CDR3 spans 14 residues. CDR3 amino acids: CASSFRRTGSEAFF. CDR3 coding DNA: TGTGCCAGCAGCTTCCGTCGGACAGGGTCTGAAGCTTTCTTT.